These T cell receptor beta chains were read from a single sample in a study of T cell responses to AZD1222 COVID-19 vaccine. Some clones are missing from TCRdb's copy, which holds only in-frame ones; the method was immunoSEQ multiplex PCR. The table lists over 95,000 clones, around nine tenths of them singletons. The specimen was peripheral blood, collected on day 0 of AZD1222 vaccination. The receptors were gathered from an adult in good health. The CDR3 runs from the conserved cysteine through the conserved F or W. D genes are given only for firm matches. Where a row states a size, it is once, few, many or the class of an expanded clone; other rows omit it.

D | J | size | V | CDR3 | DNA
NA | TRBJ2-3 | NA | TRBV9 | CASSVLNGSPDTQYF | TGTGCCAGCAGCGTCCTTAACGGGAGCCCAGATACGCAGTATTTT
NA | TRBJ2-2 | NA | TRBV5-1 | CASSPRTNTGELFF | TGCGCCAGCAGCCCGCGGACTAACACCGGGGAGCTGTTTTTT
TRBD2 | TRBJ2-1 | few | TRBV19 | CASSLPPTSGRSISQFF | TGTGCCAGTAGCCTCCCCCCTACTAGCGGGAGGTCTATTTCGCAGTTCTTC
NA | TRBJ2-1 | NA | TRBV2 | CASSPPTGHAGNEQFF | TGTGCCAGCAGTCCACCGACGGGACATGCAGGGAATGAGCAGTTCTTC
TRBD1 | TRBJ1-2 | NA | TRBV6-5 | CASSLGRGPTYGYTF | TGTGCCAGCAGTTTGGGCAGGGGGCCCACCTATGGCTACACCTTC
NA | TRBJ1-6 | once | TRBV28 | CASISGESPLHF | TGTGCCAGCATATCGGGGGAATCACCCCTCCACTTT
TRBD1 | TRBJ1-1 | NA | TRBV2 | CASSDTGGKATAFF | TGTGCCAGCAGTGATACAGGGGGCAAGGCGACCGCTTTCTTT
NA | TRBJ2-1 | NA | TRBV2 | CASSESSSEQFF | TGTGCCAGCAGTGAGTCCTCCAGTGAGCAGTTCTTC
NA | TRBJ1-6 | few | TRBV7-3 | CASSLFFGSPLHF | TGTGCCAGCAGCTTATTCTTCGGTTCACCCCTCCACTTT
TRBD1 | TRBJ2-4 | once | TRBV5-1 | CASSLAGQGDIQYF | TGCGCCAGCAGCTTGGCCGGGCAGGGGGACATTCAGTACTTC
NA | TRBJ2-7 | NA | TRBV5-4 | CASSSPKGRSYEQYF | TGTGCCAGCAGCTCCCCAAAGGGAAGGTCCTACGAGCAGTACTTC
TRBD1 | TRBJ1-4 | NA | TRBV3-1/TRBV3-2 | CASSQTGTAEKLFF | TGTGCCAGCAGCCAAACCGGGACAGCTGAAAAACTGTTTTTT
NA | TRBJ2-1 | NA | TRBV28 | CASSFGYNEQFF | TGTGCCAGCAGTTTTGGGTACAATGAGCAGTTCTTC
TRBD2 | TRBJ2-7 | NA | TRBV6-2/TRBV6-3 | CASSYWPSGGYYEQYF | TGTGCCAGCAGTTACTGGCCTAGCGGGGGATACTACGAGCAGTACTTC
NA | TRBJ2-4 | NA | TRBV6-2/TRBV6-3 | CASSYWQGGGIQYF | TGTGCCAGCAGTTACTGGCAGGGAGGGGGCATTCAGTACTTC
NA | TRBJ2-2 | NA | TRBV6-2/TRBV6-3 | CASSKFSGVNTGELFF | TGTGCCAGCAGTAAATTCTCGGGGGTTAACACCGGGGAGCTGTTTTTT
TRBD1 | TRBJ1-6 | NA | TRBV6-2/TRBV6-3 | CASSLDRGRSPLHF | TGTGCCAGCAGTTTGGACAGGGGACGATCACCCCTCCACTTT
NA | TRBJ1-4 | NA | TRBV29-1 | CSGRIVSRLGGREKLFF | TGCAGCGGACGAATTGTTAGCCGGCTCGGGGGCAGGGAAAAACTGTTTTTT
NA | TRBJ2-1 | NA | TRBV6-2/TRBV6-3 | CASSYGRGLSYNEQFF | TGTGCCAGCAGTTACGGTAGGGGACTTTCCTACAATGAGCAGTTCTTC
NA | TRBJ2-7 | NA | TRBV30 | CAWSSGDVSSYEQYF | TGTGCCTGGAGTTCAGGGGACGTGAGCTCCTACGAGCAGTACTTC
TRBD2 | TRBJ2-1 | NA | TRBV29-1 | CSVTGLAGDEQFF | TGCAGCGTCACCGGACTAGCGGGAGATGAGCAGTTCTTC
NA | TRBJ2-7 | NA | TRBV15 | CATSRGWGTYEQYF | TGTGCCACCAGCAGAGGGTGGGGCACCTACGAGCAGTACTTC
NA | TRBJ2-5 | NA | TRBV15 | CATSRAEKTQYF | TGTGCCACCAGCAGAGCGGAGAAGACCCAGTACTTC
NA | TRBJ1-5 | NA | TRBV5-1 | CASSLGGMDNQPQHF | TGCGCCAGCAGCTTGGGAGGAATGGATAATCAGCCCCAGCATTTT
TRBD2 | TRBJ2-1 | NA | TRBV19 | CASSGTSGLLVGNEQFF | TGTGCCTCCTCCGGGACTAGCGGCCTCCTCGTTGGGAATGAGCAGTTCTTC
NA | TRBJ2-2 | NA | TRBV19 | CASSYPGQNTGELFF | TGTGCCAGTAGTTACCCGGGACAGAACACCGGGGAGCTGTTTTTT
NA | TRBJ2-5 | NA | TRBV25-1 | CASSTRAGGFETQYF | TGTGCCAGCAGTACGAGGGCAGGGGGGTTTGAGACCCAGTACTTC
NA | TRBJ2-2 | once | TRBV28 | CASISTAANTGELFF | TGTGCCAGCATTTCTACAGCCGCGAACACCGGGGAGCTGTTTTTT
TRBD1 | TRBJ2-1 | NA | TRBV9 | CASSPGQGVINEQFF | TGTGCCAGCAGCCCGGGACAGGGGGTAATCAATGAGCAGTTCTTC
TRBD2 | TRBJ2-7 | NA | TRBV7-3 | CASSWGGLGEQYF | TGTGCCAGCAGCTGGGGAGGGCTAGGGGAGCAGTACTTC
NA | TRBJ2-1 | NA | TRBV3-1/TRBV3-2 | CASSQGPGQKKEGFF | TGTGCCAGCAGCCAAGGACCGGGACAAAAAAAGGAGGGGTTCTTC
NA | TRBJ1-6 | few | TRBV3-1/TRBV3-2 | CASSQADNSPLHF | TGTGCCAGCAGCCAAGCAGATAATTCACCCCTCCACTTT
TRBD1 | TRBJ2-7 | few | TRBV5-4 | CASSQTGVEEQYF | TGTGCCAGCAGCCAAACAGGGGTAGAAGAGCAGTACTTC
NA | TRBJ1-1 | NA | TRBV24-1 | CATSDTGTEAFF | TGTGCCACCAGTGATACAGGGACTGAAGCTTTCTTT
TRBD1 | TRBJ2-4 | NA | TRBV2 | CASSPNRGSIQYF | TGTGCCAGCAGTCCTAACAGGGGTTCCATTCAGTACTTC
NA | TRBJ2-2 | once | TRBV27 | CASSLRRFGDTGELFF | TGTGCCAGCAGTTTAAGGCGGTTTGGTGACACCGGGGAGCTGTTTTTT
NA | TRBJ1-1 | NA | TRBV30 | CAWSQGQNTEAFF | TGTGCCTGGAGTCAGGGACAGAACACTGAAGCTTTCTTT
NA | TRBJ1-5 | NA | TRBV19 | CASSISQMNQPQHF | TGTGCCAGTAGTATTAGTCAGATGAATCAGCCCCAGCATTTT
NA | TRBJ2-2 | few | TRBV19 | CASSMGGSTGELFF | TGTGCCAGTAGTATGGGGGGCAGCACCGGGGAGCTGTTTTTT
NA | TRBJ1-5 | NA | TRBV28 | CANGVREGQPQHF | TGTGCCAACGGCGTGAGGGAAGGTCAGCCCCAGCATTTT
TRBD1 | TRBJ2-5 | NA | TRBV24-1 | CATGGQGLETQYF | TGTGCCACCGGGGGACAGGGGCTGGAGACCCAGTACTTC
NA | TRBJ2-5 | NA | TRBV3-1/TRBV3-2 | CASSPSLGAQYF | TGTGCCAGCAGCCCATCTTTGGGGGCCCAGTACTTC
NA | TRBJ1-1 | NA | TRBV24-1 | CATRRTENTETFF | TGTGCCACCAGGCGGACAGAGAACACTGAAACTTTCTTT
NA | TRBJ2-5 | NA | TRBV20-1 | CSSKGQETQYF | TGCAGTTCAAAGGGACAAGAGACCCAGTACTTC
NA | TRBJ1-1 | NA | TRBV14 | CASSQDRQGYTEAFF | TGTGCCAGCAGCCAAGACAGGCAGGGTTACACTGAAGCTTTCTTT
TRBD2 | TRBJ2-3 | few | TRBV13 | CASSRYLRTSGRSTDTQYF | TGTGCCAGCAGCCGGTACCTTAGGACTAGCGGGAGATCCACAGATACGCAGTATTTT
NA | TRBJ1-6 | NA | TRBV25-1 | CASSQVSTGLNNSPLHF | TGTGCCAGCAGTCAAGTCTCGACAGGTCTTAACAATTCACCCCTCCACTTT
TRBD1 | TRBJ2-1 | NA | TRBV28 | CASRKPGGSNEQFF | TGTGCCAGCCGCAAGCCAGGGGGCTCTAACGAGCAGTTCTTC
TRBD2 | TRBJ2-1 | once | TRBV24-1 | CATSGLAGGNEQFF | TGTGCCACCTCCGGACTAGCGGGAGGCAATGAGCAGTTCTTC
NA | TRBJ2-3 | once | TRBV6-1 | CASSERITDTQYF | TGTGCCAGCAGTGAGCGGATCACAGATACGCAGTATTTT
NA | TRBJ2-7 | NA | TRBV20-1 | CSASLAAEQYF | TGCAGTGCTAGTCTGGCAGCCGAGCAGTACTTC
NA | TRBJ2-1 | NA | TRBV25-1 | CASSDPRGSYNEQFF | TGTGCCAGCAGTGACCCCAGGGGATCCTACAATGAGCAGTTCTTC
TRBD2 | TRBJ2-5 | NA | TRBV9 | CASLGLDGTQYF | TGTGCCAGCCTCGGACTAGACGGGACCCAGTACTTC
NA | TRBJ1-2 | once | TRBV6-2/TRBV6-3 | CASSYSNSWADSKLYGYTF | TGTGCCAGCAGTTACTCGAATAGCTGGGCAGACTCGAAACTATATGGCTACACCTTC
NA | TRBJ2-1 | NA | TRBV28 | CASSLPGKLGDNEQFF | TGTGCCAGCAGTTTACCGGGGAAGCTAGGGGACAATGAGCAGTTCTTC
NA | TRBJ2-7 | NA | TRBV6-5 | CASRKDPYEQYF | TGTGCCAGCAGGAAGGATCCGTACGAGCAGTACTTC
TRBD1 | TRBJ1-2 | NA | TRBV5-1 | CASSLGDRGRVGYTF | TGCGCCAGCAGCTTGGGGGACAGGGGGCGAGTAGGCTACACCTTC